The clone carrying this TCR beta chain has only a few counts. The CDR3 contains 15 residues. Looked up from germline, CDR1 is SGHRS and CDR2 is YFSETQ. V lost 0 bases to trimming and J lost 0 bases, with 10 bases between them. This sample is part of a study of blood T cell repertoires in COVID-19. About the study: Sites in the United States, Italy and Spain provided acute and convalescent COVID-19 samples.

This table comes from immunoSEQ multiplex PCR, and its TCRdb copy is limited to in-frame clones, with some not included. The sample shows 55,000 to 65,000 clones, roughly 90% of them seen only once. Source material: peripheral blood. The chain recombines TRBV5-1 with TRBJ2-7; weak D call: TRBD1 (5 bases). This sequence originates from an elderly woman with active COVID-19. The CDR3 bases are TGCGCCAGCAGCTTGGGGGCAGGGTACTCCTACGAGCAGTACTTC. Its translation: CASSLGAGYSYEQYF.